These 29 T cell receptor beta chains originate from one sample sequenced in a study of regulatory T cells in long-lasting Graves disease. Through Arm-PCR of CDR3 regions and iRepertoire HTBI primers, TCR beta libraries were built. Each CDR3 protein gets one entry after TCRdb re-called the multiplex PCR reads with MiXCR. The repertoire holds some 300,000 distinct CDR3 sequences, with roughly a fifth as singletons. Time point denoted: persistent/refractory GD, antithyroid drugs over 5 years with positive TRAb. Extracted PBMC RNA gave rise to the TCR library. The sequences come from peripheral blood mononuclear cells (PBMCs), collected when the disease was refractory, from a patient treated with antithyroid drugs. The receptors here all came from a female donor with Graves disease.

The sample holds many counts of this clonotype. CDR3 sequence: CASSLGTGSGEAFF. The CDR3 DNA reads TGCGCCAGCAGCTTGGGGACAGGGTCGGGTGAAGCTTTCTTT. This rearrangement joins TRBV5-1 to TRBJ1-1; the match to TRBD1 covers 8 bases. Trimming at V came to 0 bases and at J to 7 bases, leaving 5 bases not matched to a gene. The CDR3 loop spans 14 amino acids. Per the germline V gene, CDR1 is SGHRS and CDR2 is YFSETQ.

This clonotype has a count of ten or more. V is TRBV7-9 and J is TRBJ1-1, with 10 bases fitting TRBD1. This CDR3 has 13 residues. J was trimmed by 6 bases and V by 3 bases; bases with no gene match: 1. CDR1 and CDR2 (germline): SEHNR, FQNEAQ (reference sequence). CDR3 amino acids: CASSFGQGAEAFF. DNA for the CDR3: TGTGCCAGCAGCTTCGGACAGGGGGCTGAAGCTTTCTTT.

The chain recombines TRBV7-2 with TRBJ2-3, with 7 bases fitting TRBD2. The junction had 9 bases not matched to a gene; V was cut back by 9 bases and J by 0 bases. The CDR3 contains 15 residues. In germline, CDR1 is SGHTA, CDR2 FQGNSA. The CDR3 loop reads CASTLALYSTDTQYF. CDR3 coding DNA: TGTGCCAGTACACTAGCGCTGTATAGCACAGATACGCAGTATTTT.

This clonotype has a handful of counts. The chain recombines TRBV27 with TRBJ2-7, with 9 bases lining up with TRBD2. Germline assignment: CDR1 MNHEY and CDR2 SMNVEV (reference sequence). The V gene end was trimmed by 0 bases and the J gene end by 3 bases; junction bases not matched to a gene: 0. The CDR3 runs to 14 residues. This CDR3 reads CASSLSSGGYEQYF. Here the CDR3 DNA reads TGTGCCAGCAGTTTATCTAGCGGGGGCTACGAGCAGTACTTC.

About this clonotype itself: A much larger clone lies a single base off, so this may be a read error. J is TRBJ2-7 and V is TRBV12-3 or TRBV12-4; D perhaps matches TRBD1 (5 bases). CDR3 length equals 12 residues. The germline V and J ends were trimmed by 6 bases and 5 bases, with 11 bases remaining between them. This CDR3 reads CASSQGLDEQYF. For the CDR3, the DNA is TGTGCCAGCAGCCAGGGTCTCGACGAGCAGTACTTC.

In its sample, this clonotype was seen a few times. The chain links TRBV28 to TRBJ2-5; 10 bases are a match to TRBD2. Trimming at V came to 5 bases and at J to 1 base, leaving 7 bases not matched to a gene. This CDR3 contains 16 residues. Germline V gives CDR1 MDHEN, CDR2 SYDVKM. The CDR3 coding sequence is TGTGCCAGCAGTCCAGGGACTAGCGTACTCCAAGAGACCCAGTACTTC. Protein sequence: CASSPGTSVLQETQYF.

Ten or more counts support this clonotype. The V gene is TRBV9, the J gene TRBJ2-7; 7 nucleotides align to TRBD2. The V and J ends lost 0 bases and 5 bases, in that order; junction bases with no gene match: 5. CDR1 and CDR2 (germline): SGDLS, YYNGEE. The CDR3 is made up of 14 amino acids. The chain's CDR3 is CASSVGPTSDEQYF. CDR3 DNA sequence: TGTGCCAGCAGCGTAGGCCCTACTAGCGACGAGCAGTACTTC.

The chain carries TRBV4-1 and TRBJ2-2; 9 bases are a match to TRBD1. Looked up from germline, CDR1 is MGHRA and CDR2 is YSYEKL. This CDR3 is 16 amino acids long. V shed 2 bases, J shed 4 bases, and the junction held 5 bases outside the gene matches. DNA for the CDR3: TGCGCCAGCAGCCAACCCGGACAGGGGAGCACCGGGGAGCTGTTTTTT. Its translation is CASSQPGQGSTGELFF.

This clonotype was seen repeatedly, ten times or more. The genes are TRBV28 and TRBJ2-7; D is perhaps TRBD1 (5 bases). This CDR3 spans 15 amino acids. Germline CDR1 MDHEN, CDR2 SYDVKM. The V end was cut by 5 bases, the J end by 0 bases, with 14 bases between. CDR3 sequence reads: CASSTPRDSSYEQYF. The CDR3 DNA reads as TGTGCCAGCAGTACTCCCAGGGATTCCTCCTACGAGCAGTACTTC.

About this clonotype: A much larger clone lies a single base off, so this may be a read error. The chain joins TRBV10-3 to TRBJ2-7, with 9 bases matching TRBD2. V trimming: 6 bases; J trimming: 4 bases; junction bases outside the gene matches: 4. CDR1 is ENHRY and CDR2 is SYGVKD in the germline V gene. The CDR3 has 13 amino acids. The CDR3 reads CAIRRAGGYEQYF. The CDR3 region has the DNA TGTGCCATCAGGAGAGCGGGAGGTTACGAGCAGTACTTC.

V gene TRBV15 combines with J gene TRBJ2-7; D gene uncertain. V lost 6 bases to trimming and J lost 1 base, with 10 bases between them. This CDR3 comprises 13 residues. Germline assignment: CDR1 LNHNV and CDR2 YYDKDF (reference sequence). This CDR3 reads CATSRAGSYEQYF. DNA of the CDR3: TGTGCCACCAGTCGGGCAGGATCCTACGAGCAGTACTTC.

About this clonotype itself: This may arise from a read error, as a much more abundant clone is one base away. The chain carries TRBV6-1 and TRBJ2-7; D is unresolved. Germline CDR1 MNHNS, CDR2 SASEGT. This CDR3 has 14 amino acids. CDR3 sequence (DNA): TGTGCCACCAACAACGGACCTCTCTCCTACGGGCAGTACTTC. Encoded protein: CATNNGPLSYGQYF.

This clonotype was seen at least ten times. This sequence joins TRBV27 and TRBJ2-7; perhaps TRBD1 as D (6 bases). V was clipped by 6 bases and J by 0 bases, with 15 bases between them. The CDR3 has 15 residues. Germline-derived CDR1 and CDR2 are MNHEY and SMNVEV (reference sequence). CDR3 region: CASRPGTGYSYEQYF. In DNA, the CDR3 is TGTGCCAGCAGACCAGGCACAGGGTACTCCTACGAGCAGTACTTC.

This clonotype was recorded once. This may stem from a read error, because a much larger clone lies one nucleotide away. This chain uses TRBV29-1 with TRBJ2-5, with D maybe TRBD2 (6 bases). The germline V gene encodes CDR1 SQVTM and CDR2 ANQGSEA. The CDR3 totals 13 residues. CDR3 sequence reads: CSVEVTGVETQCF. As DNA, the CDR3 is TGCAGCGTTGAGGTGACGGGGGTCGAGACCCAGTGCTTC.

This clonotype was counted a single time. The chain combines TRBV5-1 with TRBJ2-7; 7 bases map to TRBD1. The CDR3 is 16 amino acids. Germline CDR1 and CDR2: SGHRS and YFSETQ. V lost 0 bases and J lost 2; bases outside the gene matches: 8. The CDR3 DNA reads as TGCGCCAGCAGCTTGGCGACAGGGAGTGTTACCTACGAGCAGTACTTC. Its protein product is CASSLATGSVTYEQYF.

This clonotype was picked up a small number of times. The CDR3 region is CASSYSRDRDYQPQHF. The CDR3 DNA sequence: TGTGCCAGCAGTTACTCGAGGGACAGGGATTATCAGCCCCAGCATTTT. The J gene is TRBJ1-5, the V gene TRBV6-6; 9 nucleotides align to TRBD1. The V and J ends lost 0 bases and 5 bases, in that order; junction bases with no gene match: 5. Germline CDR1 MNHNY, CDR2 SVGAGI (reference sequence). This CDR3 contains 16 residues.

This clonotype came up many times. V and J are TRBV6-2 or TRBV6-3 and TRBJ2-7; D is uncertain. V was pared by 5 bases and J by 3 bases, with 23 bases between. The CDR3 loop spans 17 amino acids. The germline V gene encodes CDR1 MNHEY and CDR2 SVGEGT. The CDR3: CASSPLGIDISLYEQYF. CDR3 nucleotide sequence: TGTGCCAGCAGTCCCCTCGGAATCGACATTTCGCTCTACGAGCAGTACTTC.

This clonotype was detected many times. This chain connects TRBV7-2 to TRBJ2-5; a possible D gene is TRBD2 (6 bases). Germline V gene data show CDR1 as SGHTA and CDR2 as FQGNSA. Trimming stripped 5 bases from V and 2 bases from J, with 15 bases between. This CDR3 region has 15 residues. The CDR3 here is CASSASGTYQETQYF. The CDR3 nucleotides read TGTGCCAGCAGCGCATCCGGGACTTATCAAGAGACCCAGTACTTC.

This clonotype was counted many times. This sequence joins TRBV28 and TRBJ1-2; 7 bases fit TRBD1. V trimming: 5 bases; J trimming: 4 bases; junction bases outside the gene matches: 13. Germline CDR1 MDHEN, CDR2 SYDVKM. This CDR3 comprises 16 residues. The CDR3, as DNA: TGTGCCAGCAGTCTCGCAAGGACAGGACCCTCCTATGGCTACACCTTC. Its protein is CASSLARTGPSYGYTF.

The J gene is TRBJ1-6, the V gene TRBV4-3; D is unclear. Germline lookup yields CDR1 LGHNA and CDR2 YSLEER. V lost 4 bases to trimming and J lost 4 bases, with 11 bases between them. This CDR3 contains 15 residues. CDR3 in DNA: TGCGCCAGCAGCCGCGCCGGATCATATAATTCACCCCTCCACTTT. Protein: CASSRAGSYNSPLHF.

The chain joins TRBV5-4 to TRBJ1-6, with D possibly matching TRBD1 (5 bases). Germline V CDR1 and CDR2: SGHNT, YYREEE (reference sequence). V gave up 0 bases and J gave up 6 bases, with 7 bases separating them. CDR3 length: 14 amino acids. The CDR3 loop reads CASSLEGVNSPLHF. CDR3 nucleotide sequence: TGTGCCAGCAGCTTGGAAGGGGTTAATTCACCCCTCCACTTT.

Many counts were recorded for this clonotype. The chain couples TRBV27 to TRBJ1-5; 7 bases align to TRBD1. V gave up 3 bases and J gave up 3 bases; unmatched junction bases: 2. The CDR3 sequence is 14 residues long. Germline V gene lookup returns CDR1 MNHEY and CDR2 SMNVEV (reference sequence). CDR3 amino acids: CASSLGQNNQPQHF. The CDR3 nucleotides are TGTGCCAGCAGTTTGGGACAGAACAATCAGCCCCAGCATTTT.

The DNA for the CDR3 is TGTGCCAGCAGTGAAGCGCACCCTTGGTCTCTAGCTATGGGCCAAGAGACCCAGTACTTC. It is translated as CASSEAHPWSLAMGQETQYF. J is TRBJ2-5 and V is TRBV6-1, with TRBD2 as a possible D gene (5 bases). Per germline, CDR1 MNHNS and CDR2 SASEGT. V lost 0 bases to trimming and J lost 1 base, with 24 bases between them. The CDR3 consists of 20 residues.

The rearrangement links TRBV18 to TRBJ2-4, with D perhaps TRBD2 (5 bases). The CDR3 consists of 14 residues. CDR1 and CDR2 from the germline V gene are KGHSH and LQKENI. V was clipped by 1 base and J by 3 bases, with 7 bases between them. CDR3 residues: CASSPLRGKNIQYF. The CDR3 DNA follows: TGTGCCAGCTCACCACTTCGGGGCAAAAACATTCAGTACTTC.

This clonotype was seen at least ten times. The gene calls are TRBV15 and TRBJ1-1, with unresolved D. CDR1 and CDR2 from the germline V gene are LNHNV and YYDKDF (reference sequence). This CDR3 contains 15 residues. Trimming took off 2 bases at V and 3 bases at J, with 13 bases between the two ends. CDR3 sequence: CATSRPQELYTEAFF. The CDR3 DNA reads TGTGCCACCAGCAGACCCCAGGAGCTCTACACTGAAGCTTTCTTT.

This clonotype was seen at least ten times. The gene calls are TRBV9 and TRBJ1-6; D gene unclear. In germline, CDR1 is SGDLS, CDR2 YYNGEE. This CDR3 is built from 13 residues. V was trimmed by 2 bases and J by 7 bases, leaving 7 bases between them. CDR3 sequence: CASSVTPNSPLHF. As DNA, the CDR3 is TGTGCCAGCAGCGTCACCCCGAATTCACCCCTCCACTTT.

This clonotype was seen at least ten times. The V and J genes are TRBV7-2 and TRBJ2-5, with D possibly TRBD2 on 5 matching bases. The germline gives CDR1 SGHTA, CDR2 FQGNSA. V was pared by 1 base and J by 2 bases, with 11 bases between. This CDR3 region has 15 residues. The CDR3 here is CASSLGSGPQETQYF. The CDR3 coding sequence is TGTGCCAGCAGCTTAGGGAGCGGACCGCAAGAGACCCAGTACTTC.

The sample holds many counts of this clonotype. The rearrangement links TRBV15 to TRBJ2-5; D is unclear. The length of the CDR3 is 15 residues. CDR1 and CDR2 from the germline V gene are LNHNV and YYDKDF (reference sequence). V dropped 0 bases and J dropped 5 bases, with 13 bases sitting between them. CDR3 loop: CATSRDRSSAETQYF. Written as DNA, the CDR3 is TGTGCCACCAGCAGAGATCGGTCCTCGGCGGAGACCCAGTACTTC.

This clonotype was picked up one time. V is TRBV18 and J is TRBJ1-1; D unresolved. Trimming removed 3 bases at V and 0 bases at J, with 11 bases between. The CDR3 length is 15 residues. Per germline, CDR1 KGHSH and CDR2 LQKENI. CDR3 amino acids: CASSPLQRMNTEAFF. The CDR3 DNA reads TGTGCCAGCTCACCCCTGCAGCGGATGAACACTGAAGCTTTCTTT.